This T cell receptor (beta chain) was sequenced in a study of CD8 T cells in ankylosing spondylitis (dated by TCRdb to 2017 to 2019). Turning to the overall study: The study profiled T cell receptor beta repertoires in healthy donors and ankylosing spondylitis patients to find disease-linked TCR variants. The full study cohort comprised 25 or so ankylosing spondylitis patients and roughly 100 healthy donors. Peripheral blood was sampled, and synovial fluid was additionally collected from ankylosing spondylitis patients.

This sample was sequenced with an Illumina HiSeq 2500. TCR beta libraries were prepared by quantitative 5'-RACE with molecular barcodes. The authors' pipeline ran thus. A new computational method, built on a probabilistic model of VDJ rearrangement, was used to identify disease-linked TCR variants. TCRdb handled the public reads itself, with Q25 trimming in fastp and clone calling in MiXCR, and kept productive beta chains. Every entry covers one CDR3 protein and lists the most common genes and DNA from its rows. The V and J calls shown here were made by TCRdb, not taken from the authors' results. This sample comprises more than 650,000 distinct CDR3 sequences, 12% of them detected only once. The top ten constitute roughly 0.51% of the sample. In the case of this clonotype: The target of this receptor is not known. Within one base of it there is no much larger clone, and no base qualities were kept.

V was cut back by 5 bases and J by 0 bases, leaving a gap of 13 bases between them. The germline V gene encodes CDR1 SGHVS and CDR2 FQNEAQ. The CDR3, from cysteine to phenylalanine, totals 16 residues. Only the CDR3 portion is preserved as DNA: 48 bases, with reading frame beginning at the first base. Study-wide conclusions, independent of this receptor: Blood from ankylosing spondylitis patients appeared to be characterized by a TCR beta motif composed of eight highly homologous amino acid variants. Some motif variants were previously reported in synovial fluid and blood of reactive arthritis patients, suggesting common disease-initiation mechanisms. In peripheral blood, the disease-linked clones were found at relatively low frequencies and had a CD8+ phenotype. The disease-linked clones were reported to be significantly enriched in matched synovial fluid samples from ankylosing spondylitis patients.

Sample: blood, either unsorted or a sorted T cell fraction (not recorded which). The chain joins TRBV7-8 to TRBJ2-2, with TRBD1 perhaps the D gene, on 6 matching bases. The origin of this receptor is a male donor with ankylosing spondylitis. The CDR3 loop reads CASSLGQRTNTGELFF. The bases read TGTGCCAGCAGCCTAGGACAGCGAACGAACACCGGGGAGCTGTTTTTT.